The clone carrying this T cell receptor (beta chain) was recorded many times. Its antigen remains unknown. This sample was taken from a study of CD8 T cells in ankylosing spondylitis. V lost 4 bases and J 4 bases, leaving 16 bases between the germline ends. Per the germline V gene, CDR1 is SQVTM and CDR2 is ANQGSEA. This CDR3 contains 14 residues. General study findings and limits: Ankylosing spondylitis blood appeared to carry a characteristic TCR beta motif of roughly eight highly homologous variants. CD8+ disease-linked clones were present at relatively low frequencies in blood.

TCR beta libraries were made by quantitative 5'-RACE with molecular barcodes. TCRdb re-called the 5' RACE reads through MiXCR, storing one row per CDR3 protein. The sample includes 700,000 to 1,000,000 distinct CDR3 sequences, 12% of them seen just once. The sequencing sample was made of blood, either unsorted or a sorted T cell fraction (not recorded which). This chain connects TRBV29-1 to TRBJ1-1; D remains unclear. This receptor was taken from a male donor with ankylosing spondylitis. DNA of the CDR3: TGCAGCGTTGTTCTTCGGGCAGGTGTCACTGAAGCTTTCTTT. This gives the protein CSVVLRAGVTEAFF.